The 20 T cell receptor beta chains below were found in one sample sequenced in a study of cytomegalovirus exposure and HLA in healthy donors (dated by TCRdb to the late 2010s). Library preparation employed the immunoSEQ multiplex PCR assay. A mixture of 60 forward primers for TCR Vbeta segments and 13 reverse primers for TCR Jbeta segments was used in the multiplex PCR. TCRdb mirrors the immuneACCESS table, restricted to in-frame sequences. Some clones are absent from its copies; in checked studies, under half trace to an unresolved V gene, and the reason for the others is unknown. This sample holds 85,000 to 130,000 clones; about 79% were observed only once. Jointly, the top ten make up over 4% of the sample. The specimen sequenced was PBMCs. Source of these receptors: a female donor in good health and CMV-seropositive.

This chain uses TRBV5-1 with TRBJ2-7; 12 bases agree with TRBD2. Germline V lookup: CDR1 SGHRS, CDR2 YFSETQ. V lost 3 bases, J lost 5 bases, and 15 bases stayed unmatched. The CDR3 is made up of 18 amino acids. The CDR3 coding sequence is TGCGCCAGCAGCTCCCCATGGGCTAGCGGGAGGGCCCGGGACGAGCAGTACTTC. Encoded protein: CASSSPWASGRARDEQYF.

The CDR3 DNA reads TGTGCCAGCAGCTTCGACAGCCAGTGGAACGAGCAGTACTTC. This sequence encodes CASSFDSQWNEQYF. J is TRBJ2-7 and V is TRBV7-9; weak D call: TRBD1 (5 bases). Per germline, CDR1 SEHNR and CDR2 FQNEAQ (reference sequence). This CDR3 has 14 amino acids. V lost 3 bases and J 5 bases, leaving 14 bases between the germline ends.

This chain links TRBV5-5 with TRBJ2-2, with no clear D. Trimming pared 4 bases from V and 3 bases from J, leaving 13 bases between. The CDR3 spans 15 residues. Germline V lookup: CDR1 SGHKS, CDR2 YYEKEE (reference sequence). CDR3 amino acids: CASSPRPGYTGELFF. The DNA of the CDR3 is TGTGCCAGCAGCCCGAGGCCCGGATACACCGGGGAGCTGTTTTTT.

The chain has TRBV7-2 and TRBJ1-6, with unresolved D. Germline V CDR1 and CDR2: SGHTA, FQGNSA. Trimming took off 5 bases at V and 5 bases at J, with 4 bases between the two ends. The CDR3 is 12 residues long. This chain's CDR3 is CASSPNNSPLHF. CDR3 coding DNA: TGTGCCAGCAGCCCCAATAATTCACCCCTCCACTTT.

This clone turned up a few times. The chain recombines TRBV6-5 with TRBJ2-7; D uncertain. The V gene's germline CDR1 is MNHEY and CDR2 SVGAGI. The CDR3 totals 14 residues. V was trimmed by 5 bases and J by 0 bases, leaving 11 bases between them. The CDR3 sequence: CASSRYPSSYEQYF. CDR3 DNA: TGTGCCAGCAGTCGCTACCCGAGCTCCTACGAGCAGTACTTC.

This chain joins TRBV7-9 and TRBJ2-4, with TRBD2 matching over 9 bases. V shed 2 bases, J shed 0 bases, and the junction held 2 bases outside the gene matches. Germline CDR1 and CDR2: SEHNR and FQNEAQ (reference sequence). The CDR3 has 16 amino acids. The DNA for the CDR3 is TGTGCCAGCAGCTTACTAGCGGGACTAGCCAAAAACATTCAGTACTTC. The encoded protein is CASSLLAGLAKNIQYF.

The CDR3 nucleotides read TGTGCCAGCAGCTTAGCTGTAGCGAACACCGGGGAGCTGTTTTTT. Amino acid sequence: CASSLAVANTGELFF. The rearrangement joins TRBV7-2 to TRBJ2-2; D remains unclear. Germline V gene lookup returns CDR1 SGHTA and CDR2 FQGNSA. The CDR3 extends over 15 amino acids. V was shortened by 0 bases and J by 0 bases, with 5 bases between the two germline ends.

CDR3 sequence: CASSFLATSTDTQYF. CDR3 coding DNA: TGTGCCAGCAGCTTCCTAGCCACTAGCACAGATACGCAGTATTTT. The chain is built from TRBV5-6 and TRBJ2-3; perhaps TRBD2 as D (5 bases). The V gene lost 2 bases and the J gene lost 0 bases, with 10 bases spanning the gap. Germline CDR1 and CDR2: SGHDT and YYEEEE. The CDR3 is made up of 15 amino acids.

This clone was observed a few times. The chain is built from TRBV9 and TRBJ2-5; D is perhaps TRBD2 (7 bases). Trimming took off 6 bases at V and 5 bases at J, with 20 bases between the two ends. The germline V gene has CDR1 SGDLS and CDR2 YYNGEE. The CDR3 spans 15 residues. The CDR3 region has the DNA TGTGCCAGCACCCCCCGAGGGGGGGGTAGTGAGACCCAGTACTTC. This codes for CASTPRGGGSETQYF.

This chain uses TRBV14 with TRBJ1-1; D might be TRBD1 (5 bases). Deletions cut 4 bases from V and 0 bases from J, with 18 bases between. The germline CDR1 and CDR2 sequences are SGHDN and FVKESK. The CDR3 contains 17 residues. CDR3 loop: CASSLTLGGIMNTEAFF. CDR3 coding DNA: TGTGCCAGCAGCCTAACCCTTGGGGGGATAATGAACACTGAAGCTTTCTTT.

The chain has TRBV11-2 and TRBJ2-7; maybe TRBD1 (5 bases). The V end lost 4 bases, the J end lost 0 bases, and 16 bases lay between the germline ends. The CDR3 has 16 residues. Per the germline V gene, CDR1 is SGHAT and CDR2 is FQNNGV. The CDR3 region has the DNA TGTGCCAGCAGCTCTCTGTTGACAGTCACCTCCTACGAGCAGTACTTC. The encoded protein is CASSSLLTVTSYEQYF.

This clone occurred once. The V and J genes are TRBV4-1 and TRBJ1-5, with TRBD1 as a possible D gene (6 bases). CDR1 is MGHRA, CDR2 YSYEKL, per germline. Trimming took 3 bases from V and 3 from J, leaving 12 bases between them. The CDR3 totals 15 residues. The CDR3 loop reads CASSHSDRYNQPQHF. The CDR3, as DNA: TGCGCCAGCAGCCATTCCGACAGGTACAATCAGCCCCAGCATTTT.

This chain uses TRBV30 with TRBJ2-6; D is unresolved. In germline, CDR1 is GTSNPN, CDR2 SVGIG (reference sequence). Trimming stripped 4 bases from V and 0 bases from J, with 7 bases between. The CDR3 is made up of 14 amino acids. In nucleotides, the CDR3 is TGTGCCTGGAAGCGAGACTCTGGGGCCAACGTCCTGACTTTC. Its protein product is CAWKRDSGANVLTF.

In its sample, this clone was seen a few times. The rearrangement joins TRBV4-2 to TRBJ2-7; D is possibly TRBD2 (5 bases). The CDR3 consists of 21 residues. V was shortened by 0 bases and J by 4 bases, with 31 bases between the two germline ends. Per germline, CDR1 LGHNA and CDR2 YNFKEQ. The CDR3 bases are TGTGCCAGCAGCCAAGAGGGCCTAGCACGTGGTCTCCTGCAGGCTGCTTACGAGCAGTACTTC. This translates into CASSQEGLARGLLQAAYEQYF.

The genes are TRBV30 and TRBJ1-1, with D possibly being TRBD1 (5 bases). Germline-derived CDR1 and CDR2 are GTSNPN and SVGIG (reference sequence). The V end was cut by 2 bases, the J end by 6 bases, with 7 bases between. CDR3 length: 11 amino acids. CDR3 residues: CAWSRDSEAFF. The CDR3 DNA reads TGTGCCTGGAGTCGGGACTCTGAAGCTTTCTTT.

The chain uses TRBV4-3 and TRBJ2-2; 8 bases map to TRBD2. The germline V gene has CDR1 LGHNA and CDR2 YSLEER. The trim removed 0 bases at V and 1 base at J, leaving 7 bases unmatched. The CDR3 consists of 18 residues. CDR3 coding DNA: TGCGCCAGCAGCCAAGATCCCCCCGGGGGGGGGAACACCGGGGAGCTGTTTTTT. Amino acids: CASSQDPPGGGNTGELFF.

The rearrangement joins TRBV18 to TRBJ1-5; tentative D call: TRBD1 (5 bases). V was shortened by 2 bases and J by 0 bases, with 8 bases between the two germline ends. The CDR3 has 15 amino acids. Germline V gene data show CDR1 as KGHSH and CDR2 as LQKENI. CDR3 residues: CASSPTDSSNQPQHF. CDR3 sequence (DNA): TGTGCCAGCTCACCAACCGACAGTAGCAATCAGCCCCAGCATTTT.

The gene calls are TRBV7-9 and TRBJ1-2; D is ambiguous. V was shortened by 1 base and J by 4 bases, with 10 bases between the two germline ends. This CDR3 is 14 amino acids long. Germline V gene lookup returns CDR1 SEHNR and CDR2 FQNEAQ (reference sequence). The CDR3 nucleotides are TGTGCCAGCAGCTTAGGTCCGAACGGCTATGGCTACACCTTC. Translated: CASSLGPNGYGYTF.

The chain links TRBV6-1 to TRBJ2-1; 8 bases fit TRBD2. V shed 8 bases and J 7 bases; nucleotides not matched to a gene: 7. Germline loops: CDR1 MNHNS, CDR2 SASEGT. The CDR3 totals 13 residues. Here the CDR3 DNA reads TGTGCCAGCCAACTAGCGGTGATTAATGAGCAGTTCTTC. It is translated as CASQLAVINEQFF.

The gene calls are TRBV19 and TRBJ1-5, with a tentative D call TRBD1 (6 bases). This CDR3 is built from 14 residues. Germline V gene data show CDR1 as LNHDA and CDR2 as SQIVND (reference sequence). V shed 0 bases and J shed 9 bases, with 12 bases lying between them. DNA for the CDR3: TGTGCCAGTAGTATAGAGGACAGTATAGGGCCCCAGCATTTT. It translates to CASSIEDSIGPQHF.